This is a list of T cell receptor beta chains from one sample in a study of intratumoral heterogeneity in liver cancer. The repertoire was sequenced with immunoSEQ multiplex PCR; TCRdb's copy has only in-frame clones and lacks some. The repertoire holds some 7,000 clones, with approximately 60% as singletons. The sequencing used tumor tissue, collected before any cancer treatment. The origin of the receptors is a man aged 70 or older with hepatocellular carcinoma. The CDR3 runs from the conserved cysteine through the conserved F or W.

v_call,j_call,cdr3_aa
TRBV7-9,TRBJ2-2,CASSLWGELFF
TRBV5-1,TRBJ1-2,CASSKGGANYGYTF
TRBV2,TRBJ1-6,CASPQGMNSPLHF
TRBV15,TRBJ2-5,CATSKAGGQETQYF
TRBV18,TRBJ1-1,CASSPSQETEAFF
TRBV19,TRBJ2-1,CASSPDRGKGNEQFF
TRBV19,TRBJ1-1,CASSTQGADTEAFF
TRBV5-6,TRBJ1-3,CASSPTLSGGNTIYF
TRBV5-6,TRBJ1-1,CASNWVGGLNTEAFF
TRBV4-3,TRBJ2-2,CASSQEAANTGELFF
TRBV13,TRBJ1-1,CASSLLLGNTEAFF
TRBV7-2,TRBJ2-7,CASSAPGRSYEQYF
TRBV5-5,TRBJ1-2,CASSLVWGEHGYTF
TRBV6-2/TRBV6-3,TRBJ1-5,CASSSQGKGNQPQHF
TRBV28,TRBJ1-2,CASTGTGLFYGYTF
TRBV29-1,TRBJ2-1,CSVAGQGVYNEQFF
TRBV2,TRBJ2-5,CASSEFGRGPSQETQYF
TRBV5-1,TRBJ2-1,CASSLRDSQNEQFF
TRBV28,TRBJ1-3,CASSVQGYTIYF
TRBV6-5,TRBJ2-3,CASSPTPTDTQYF
TRBV18,TRBJ2-2,CASSQIAPTGYGTGELFF
TRBV27,TRBJ2-3,CASSSPHSTDTQYF
TRBV5-1,TRBJ1-1,CASSCRDPQNGRGFMNTEAFF
TRBV5-6,TRBJ1-4,CASSPPGQSMNEKLFF
TRBV20-1,TRBJ2-1,CSAFNNEQFF
TRBV6-6,TRBJ2-5,CASSYGLAGETQYF
TRBV28,TRBJ2-5,CASSLGRATQETQYF
TRBV15,TRBJ1-6,CATSRAGVNSPLHF
TRBV5-5,TRBJ2-2,CASSRGQGLSRELFF
TRBV29-1,TRBJ1-2,CSGGDGVYGYTF
TRBV7-9,TRBJ2-1,CASSFPSGGSTHNEQFF
TRBV11-2,TRBJ2-4,CASSLGPGVIQYF
TRBV6-1,TRBJ1-4,CASSELLDTRMFF
TRBV6-6,TRBJ2-1,CASSYSPGPLLSEQFF
TRBV29-1,TRBJ1-2,CSVQVRGNYGYTF
TRBV9,TRBJ2-3,CASSVEGSGGATDTQYF
TRBV7-9,TRBJ2-7,CASSRRVYEQYF
TRBV4-3,TRBJ2-1,CASSLSRGGLVQFF
TRBV11-3,TRBJ2-2,CASSFLNTGELFF
TRBV4-3,TRBJ2-1,CASSLSGTSVPNEQFF
TRBV15,TRBJ2-3,CATSQGGVGTDTQYF
TRBV7-2,TRBJ2-1,CASSPVAGGPYNEQFF
TRBV5-6,TRBJ2-7,CATRKSSFYEQYF
TRBV28,TRBJ1-2,CASSFVRQGALRYTF